These 10 T cell receptor beta chains were all obtained from the same sample, sequenced in a study of shared clonotypes between healthy human individuals. Method: immunoSEQ multiplex PCR; TCRdb's copy keeps in-frame clones and lacks some. Altogether around 2.1 million clones are present, more than 85% being singletons, with the ten largest covering under 2%. Selected positively for CCR7 and CD45RO-negative, naive CD8 cells excluded terminally differentiated effector memory CD45RA+ cells. The sample was naive CD8+ T cells from PBMCs. These receptors were taken from a man aged 18 to 35 in good health. Some clones in this sample may be carry-over from other donors' samples.

The chain combines TRBV30 with TRBJ2-7; TRBD1 matches 7 bases. The germline V gene encodes CDR1 GTSNPN and CDR2 SVGIG (reference sequence). The trim removed 2 bases at V and 0 bases at J, leaving 4 bases unmatched. The CDR3 loop spans 14 amino acids. CDR3 DNA sequence: TGTGCCTGGAGTTGGACAGGAGACTCCTACGAGCAGTACTTC. It translates to CAWSWTGDSYEQYF.

The chain couples TRBV7-9 to TRBJ2-1, with 10 nucleotides matching TRBD2. The ends lost 4 bases at V and 4 bases at J; junction bases unmatched: 10. Germline CDR1 and CDR2: SEHNR and FQNEAQ (reference sequence). The CDR3 length is 17 residues. The CDR3, as DNA: TGTGCCAGCAGCTATGGGACTAGCGCGGAAATTTACAATGAGCAGTTCTTC. Its protein is CASSYGTSAEIYNEQFF. The full variable domain, with the rest looked up from reference TRBV7-9 and TRBJ2-1, is DTGVSQNPRHKITKRGQNVTFRCDPISEHNRLYWYRQTLGQGPEFLTYFQNEAQLEKSRLLSDRFSAERPKGSFSTLEIQRTEQGDSAMYLCASSYGTSAEIYNEQFFGPGTRLTVL.

The genes are TRBV27 and TRBJ1-3; D is perhaps TRBD1 (6 bases). The CDR3 is 13 residues long. The V gene's germline CDR1 is MNHEY and CDR2 SMNVEV (reference sequence). V was cut by 10 bases and J by 0 bases, with 10 bases left in between. The CDR3 bases are TGTGCCACCAGAGGGGGCTCTGGAAACACCATATATTTT. This gives the protein CATRGGSGNTIYF.

This clone was recorded once. The chain couples TRBV27 to TRBJ1-2; no definite D call. V dropped 0 bases and J dropped 8 bases, with 10 bases sitting between them. There are 13 residues in the CDR3. Per germline, CDR1 MNHEY and CDR2 SMNVEV (reference sequence). The CDR3 DNA reads TGTGCCAGCAGTTTATCGAAGGCAAGGGGCTACACCTTC. It encodes CASSLSKARGYTF.

This chain links TRBV1 with TRBJ1-3. TRBV1 is deemed a pseudogene. The CDR3 covers 14 residues. DNA of the CDR3: TGCACCAGCAGCCAAGTTCGGGCTGGAAACACCATATATTTT. Amino acids: CTSSQVRAGNTIYF.

Remarks on this clone: At the DNA level, this CDR3 is encoded by other sequences in the same sample as well. V is TRBV27 and J is TRBJ2-1; 11 bases line up with TRBD2. The germline V gene has CDR1 MNHEY and CDR2 SMNVEV (reference sequence). This CDR3 has 15 residues. The trim removed 7 bases at V and 3 bases at J, leaving 5 bases unmatched. The CDR3 here is CASTPGTSGYNEQFF. CDR3 DNA sequence: TGTGCCAGCACCCCAGGGACTAGCGGCTACAATGAGCAGTTCTTC.

V is TRBV10-3 and J is TRBJ1-2; TRBD1 aligns across 8 bases. V was pared by 8 bases and J by 4 bases, with 15 bases of the junction left unmatched. The CDR3 consists of 16 residues. Germline V CDR1 and CDR2: ENHRY, SYGVKD. The CDR3 coding sequence is TGTGCCATCGGGATGACAGGGGTGGGATCGTCCTATGGCTACACCTTC. This sequence encodes CAIGMTGVGSSYGYTF.

The J gene is TRBJ2-1, the V gene TRBV7-2; D may be TRBD2 (5 bases). CDR3 size: 16 residues. Between the trimmed V and J ends, which lost 0 bases and 9 bases, there was a span of 18 bases. The germline V gene has CDR1 SGHTA and CDR2 FQGNSA. The CDR3 nucleotides read TGTGCCAGCAGCTTAGCGGCTAGCTTGGCTTTGGTTGAGCAGTTCTTC. Its translation: CASSLAASLALVEQFF. Filled out from reference TRBV7-2 and TRBJ2-1, the complete variable domain reads GAGVSQSPSNKVTEKGKDVELRCDPISGHTALYWYRQSLGQGLEFLIYFQGNSAPDKSGLPSDRFSAERTGGSVSTLTIQRTQQEDSAVYLCASSLAASLALVEQFFGPGTRLTVL.

The V call is TRBV18, the J call TRBJ2-7; the D gene is possibly TRBD1 (5 bases). This CDR3 region has 13 residues. Germline-derived CDR1 and CDR2 are KGHSH and LQKENI. V was pared by 6 bases and J by 6 bases, with 15 bases between. The CDR3 reads CASSPGRASEQYF. CDR3 DNA sequence: TGTGCCAGCTCCCCGGGCAGGGCTAGCGAGCAGTACTTC.

This rearrangement joins TRBV2 to TRBJ2-2; unclear D gene. Germline CDR1 and CDR2: SNHLY and FYNNEI. This CDR3 region has 15 residues. V was cut by 3 bases and J by 0 bases, with 8 bases left in between. The CDR3 region is CASSDIYANTGELFF. CDR3 nucleotide sequence: TGTGCCAGCAGTGACATTTACGCGAACACCGGGGAGCTGTTTTTT.